Listed here are 2 T cell receptor beta chains from one sample, sequenced in a study of cytomegalovirus exposure and HLA in healthy donors. Researchers ran the PCR with 60 Vbeta and 13 Jbeta primers. Only in-frame clones appear in the TCRdb table, and some are missing; sequencing was by immunoSEQ multiplex PCR. The data contain roughly 150,000 clones, around 75% of them singletons. The source material was PBMCs. These receptors were obtained from a male donor in good health and CMV-seronegative.

This clone has a single count. V gene TRBV28 combines with J gene TRBJ2-1; D call uncertain. Trimming left V 7 bases short and J 5 bases short, with 6 bases between. Per the germline V gene, CDR1 is MDHEN and CDR2 is SYDVKM. The length of the CDR3 is 11 residues. The chain's CDR3 is CASTEDNEQFF. In DNA form, the CDR3 reads TGTGCCAGCACCGAGGACAATGAGCAGTTCTTC.

V and J are TRBV15 and TRBJ1-2; TRBD1 is a possible D gene (5 bases). CDR1 and CDR2 (germline): LNHNV, YYDKDF (reference sequence). CDR3 size: 13 residues. V was trimmed by 1 base and J by 7 bases, leaving 10 bases between them. The CDR3 DNA sequence: TGTGCCACCAGCAGAGGATCAGGGATTGGCTACACCTTC. It translates to CATSRGSGIGYTF.